These 32 T cell receptor beta chains were all obtained from the same sample, sequenced in a study of OX40 agonist ivuxolimab in advanced cancers. This table comes from immunoSEQ multiplex PCR, and its TCRdb copy is limited to in-frame clones, with some not included. The table records about 73,000 clones, about nine tenths of them present only once. The input for sequencing was CD4+ or CD8+ T cells sorted from blood, taken in a trial of the OX40 agonist ivuxolimab. These receptors were taken from an adult with an advanced solid tumor such as melanoma, head and neck, liver or kidney cancer.

J is TRBJ1-5 and V is TRBV30; 9 bases align to TRBD1. The germline CDR1 and CDR2 sequences are GTSNPN and SVGIG (reference sequence). The CDR3 consists of 15 residues. With 5 bases clipped from V and 2 bases from J, the junction kept 7 bases outside the gene matches. Here the CDR3 reads CAWPGQGKGNQPQHF. CDR3 bases: TGTGCCTGGCCGGGACAGGGAAAAGGCAATCAGCCCCAGCATTTT.

The V and J genes are TRBV19 and TRBJ2-3, with D maybe TRBD2 (6 bases). Trimming removed 4 bases at V and 2 bases at J, with 13 bases between. In germline, CDR1 is LNHDA, CDR2 SQIVND (reference sequence). The CDR3 has 15 residues. The CDR3 spells CASSTRAGPTDTQYF. CDR3 bases: TGTGCCAGTAGTACGCGTGCGGGACCCACAGATACGCAGTATTTT. The full variable domain, its missing parts supplied by reference TRBV19 and TRBJ2-3, is DGGITQSPKYLFRKEGQNVTLSCEQNLNHDAMYWYRQDPGQGLRLIYYSQIVNDFQKGDIAEGYSVSREKKESFPLTVTSAQKNPTAFYLCASSTRAGPTDTQYFGPGTRLTVL.

The V and J genes are TRBV6-5 and TRBJ2-7; 7 bases align to TRBD1. Germline lookup yields CDR1 MNHEY and CDR2 SVGAGI. The CDR3 has 14 residues. The J segment lost 3 bases and the V segment lost 8 bases, leaving 10 bases of the junction unmatched. This CDR3 reads CASSRGQADYEQYF. DNA of the CDR3: TGTGCCAGCTCTAGGGGGCAGGCAGACTACGAGCAGTACTTC.

J is TRBJ1-2 and V is TRBV7-3; possible D gene TRBD1, 5 bases. V lost 5 bases to trimming and J lost 3 bases, with 22 bases between them. There are 17 residues in the CDR3. Germline CDR1 and CDR2: SGHTA and FQGTGA. CDR3 loop: CASSPLGPQGGDYGYTF. The CDR3 DNA follows: TGTGCCAGCAGCCCCTTGGGCCCCCAGGGTGGTGACTATGGCTACACCTTC.

The J gene is TRBJ2-7, the V gene TRBV9, with TRBD2 matching over 11 bases. The V and J ends lost 3 bases and 6 bases, in that order; junction bases with no gene match: 5. The V gene's germline CDR1 is SGDLS and CDR2 YYNGEE. The CDR3 sequence is 14 residues long. The CDR3 DNA reads TGTGCCAGCAGCGGACTAGCGGGATCGGGCGAGCAGTACTTC. Amino acids: CASSGLAGSGEQYF. The full variable domain, completed using reference TRBV9 and TRBJ2-7, is DSGVTQTPKHLITATGQRVTLRCSPRSGDLSVYWYQQSLDQGLQFLIQYYNGEERAKGNILERFSAQQFPDLHSELNLSSLELGDSALYFCASSGLAGSGEQYFGPGTRLTVT.

The rearrangement joins TRBV4-2 to TRBJ2-1; 7 bases map to TRBD2. V lost 1 base to trimming and J lost 5 bases; unmatched junction nucleotides: 2. The CDR3 totals 14 residues. CDR1 is LGHNA and CDR2 is YNFKEQ in the germline V gene. The CDR3 is CASSQASGDNEQFF. CDR3 coding DNA: TGTGCCAGCAGCCAAGCCAGCGGGGACAATGAGCAGTTCTTC.

This chain connects TRBV4-3 to TRBJ2-7, with 10 positions matching TRBD1. From germline, CDR1 is LGHNA and CDR2 YSLEER. Unmatched junction bases numbered 4, after V lost 1 base and J lost 1 base. The length of the CDR3 is 16 residues. In DNA form, the CDR3 reads TGCGCCAGCAGCCAAGTGTGGGACAGGGGTTCCTACGAGCAGTACTTC. Amino acids: CASSQVWDRGSYEQYF.

The J gene is TRBJ2-3, the V gene TRBV4-3; D unresolved. The CDR3 has 14 residues. V lost 4 bases, J lost 4 bases, and 12 bases lay in between. Germline V gene data show CDR1 as LGHNA and CDR2 as YSLEER. The chain's CDR3 is CASSPRTGPDTQYF. The CDR3 nucleotides read TGCGCCAGCAGCCCCCGGACCGGTCCAGATACGCAGTATTTT.

The V call is TRBV4-1, the J call TRBJ1-3; TRBD1 is a possible D gene (5 bases). The CDR3 contains 16 residues. V shed 4 bases and J shed 1 base, with 14 bases lying between them. Germline assignment: CDR1 MGHRA and CDR2 YSYEKL. CDR3 DNA: TGCGCCAGCAGCCTCGATTGGGAGGGGTCTGGAAACACCATATATTTT. Translated, it gives CASSLDWEGSGNTIYF.

V gene TRBV19 combines with J gene TRBJ2-5; maybe TRBD1 (6 bases). Germline V gene sequence: CDR1 LNHDA, CDR2 SQIVND (reference sequence). The CDR3 totals 16 residues. The V end was cut by 5 bases, the J end by 5 bases, with 21 bases between. The CDR3 loop is CASSPGTPQRRETQYF. For the CDR3, the DNA is TGTGCCAGTAGTCCAGGGACACCTCAACGTCGGGAGACCCAGTACTTC.

V usage is TRBV11-1 and J usage is TRBJ2-3; 9 bases are shared with TRBD2. The length of the CDR3 is 16 residues. Per germline, CDR1 SGHAT and CDR2 FQDESV (reference sequence). J gave up 6 bases and V 3 bases, and 10 bases lay outside the gene matches. The CDR3 spells CASSFSVAGALDTQYF. In DNA, the CDR3 is TGTGCCAGCAGCTTCTCGGTAGCGGGAGCGCTGGATACGCAGTATTTT.

This sequence joins TRBV29-1 and TRBJ1-2; unclear D gene. CDR3 length: 13 residues. V was clipped by 4 bases and J by 8 bases, with 17 bases between them. The germline V gene encodes CDR1 SQVTM and CDR2 ANQGSEA. This CDR3 is CSVAVGPRIGYTF. In DNA, the CDR3 is TGCAGCGTTGCTGTTGGGCCCCGTATAGGCTACACCTTC.

The V and J genes are TRBV7-2 and TRBJ2-5; 9 nucleotides agree with TRBD1. In germline, CDR1 is SGHTA, CDR2 FQGNSA. Germline trimming cut 5 bases from V and 5 bases from J; bases unmatched to any gene: 9. The CDR3 has 15 amino acids. The DNA for the CDR3 is TGTGCCAGCAGCGCCCGGGACAGGGCAGTTGAGACCCAGTACTTC. It encodes CASSARDRAVETQYF.

The rearrangement uses TRBV30 and TRBJ2-4, with 11 bases lining up with TRBD2. From germline, CDR1 is GTSNPN and CDR2 SVGIG (reference sequence). Trimming removed 4 bases from V and 9 bases from J; junction bases left unmatched: 17. The CDR3 is 17 residues long. The CDR3 DNA follows: TGTGCCTGGAACACCGGACTAGCGGGTGTCAAGGGGGGCATTCAGTACTTC. The encoded protein is CAWNTGLAGVKGGIQYF.

The CDR3 nucleotides are TGCGCCAGCAGCCAAAGGGCTAGCGGCACAGATACGCAGTATTTT. This gives the protein CASSQRASGTDTQYF. J is TRBJ2-3 and V is TRBV4-3; TRBD2 is a possible D gene (6 bases). The CDR3 is 15 residues long. The V and J ends lost 2 bases and 1 base respectively, with 10 bases between them. Germline V gene data show CDR1 as LGHNA and CDR2 as YSLEER.

The chain combines TRBV19 with TRBJ2-5; 12 nucleotides agree with TRBD1. This CDR3 region has 13 residues. V lost 10 bases, J lost 7 bases, and 7 bases stayed unmatched. The germline V gene encodes CDR1 LNHDA and CDR2 SQIVND (reference sequence). The CDR3 here is CATGQGARGTQYF. The CDR3 nucleotides read TGTGCCACGGGACAGGGGGCACGGGGGACCCAGTACTTC.

This sequence joins TRBV19 and TRBJ1-2; 7 nucleotides agree with TRBD1. CDR3 length: 15 amino acids. Germline V gives CDR1 LNHDA, CDR2 SQIVND (reference sequence). The V segment lost 3 bases and the J segment 4 bases; nucleotides outside the gene matches: 8. This CDR3 reads CASSMGTANGYGYTF. The CDR3 coding sequence is TGTGCCAGTAGTATGGGGACAGCCAATGGCTATGGCTACACCTTC.

This chain joins TRBV5-1 and TRBJ2-7, with 9 bases aligning to TRBD1. The length of the CDR3 is 15 residues. Germline trimming cut 2 bases from V and 1 base from J; bases unmatched to any gene: 4. CDR1 and CDR2 from the germline V gene are SGHRS and YFSETQ. This chain's CDR3 is CASSLPGQGSYEQYF. The CDR3 nucleotides are TGCGCCAGCAGCTTACCGGGACAGGGATCCTACGAGCAGTACTTC.

This clone was observed a single time. The chain combines TRBV5-1 with TRBJ1-3, with D unclear. Germline V lookup: CDR1 SGHRS, CDR2 YFSETQ. The CDR3 runs to 15 residues. V shed 4 bases and J shed 2 bases, with 13 bases lying between them. The chain's CDR3 is CASSPDRAAGNTIYF. The CDR3 nucleotides are TGCGCCAGCAGCCCTGACCGGGCCGCTGGAAACACCATATATTTT.

The chain employs TRBV7-9 and TRBJ2-2, with D possibly matching TRBD1 (6 bases). CDR3 length: 15 amino acids. Germline lookup yields CDR1 SEHNR and CDR2 FQNEAQ (reference sequence). V was pared by 4 bases and J by 0 bases, with 9 bases between. DNA of the CDR3: TGTGCCAGCAGCTCACAGGGATCGAACACCGGGGAGCTGTTTTTT. Translating gives CASSSQGSNTGELFF.

CDR3 sequence (DNA): TGTGCCAGTAGTGAAGACAGGGCCCCCTACGAGCAGTACTTC. Translated: CASSEDRAPYEQYF. The V call is TRBV19, the J call TRBJ2-5, with 7 bases fitting TRBD1. Matching the DNA end better, TRBJ2-7 makes the J call doubtful. Germline V gene sequence: CDR1 LNHDA, CDR2 SQIVND (reference sequence). This CDR3 contains 14 residues.

The chain carries TRBV5-8 and TRBJ1-6; unclear D gene. Trimming left V 5 bases short and J 5 bases short, with 11 bases between. Germline V gene lookup returns CDR1 SGHTS and CDR2 YDEGEE. The CDR3 extends over 14 amino acids. The CDR3 here is CASSQGRNNSPLHF. The DNA of the CDR3 is TGTGCCAGCAGTCAAGGACGGAATAATTCACCCCTCCACTTT.

The J gene is TRBJ2-5, the V gene TRBV7-3; the match to TRBD1 covers 9 bases. Germline CDR1 and CDR2: SGHTA and FQGTGA. The CDR3 has 15 residues. The trim removed 5 bases at V and 5 bases at J, leaving 9 bases unmatched. CDR3 sequence (DNA): TGTGCCAGCAGCCTAGAAGGGACAGGGCGCGAGACCCAGTACTTC. Translated, it gives CASSLEGTGRETQYF. The entire variable domain, with the rest obtained from reference TRBV7-3 and TRBJ2-5, is as follows: GAGVSQTPSNKVTEKGKYVELRCDPISGHTALYWYRQSLGQGPEFLIYFQGTGAADDSGLPNDRFFAVRPEGSVSTLKIQRTERGDSAVYLCASSLEGTGRETQYFGPGTRLLVL.

This clone was seen only once. V gene TRBV18 combines with J gene TRBJ2-3, with TRBD1 identical over 7 bases. V was clipped by 6 bases and J by 2 bases; unmatched bases: 2. The CDR3 consists of 13 residues. From germline, CDR1 is KGHSH and CDR2 LQKENI. This CDR3 reads CASSTGFTDTQYF. The CDR3 DNA reads as TGTGCCAGCTCGACAGGGTTCACAGATACGCAGTATTTT.

The chain uses TRBV18 and TRBJ1-1; TRBD1 might be the D (5 bases). CDR1 and CDR2 (germline): KGHSH, LQKENI. CDR3 length: 13 residues. V was trimmed by 5 bases and J by 7 bases, leaving 14 bases between them. The CDR3 sequence is CASSSQGQSEAFF. The CDR3 DNA reads TGTGCCAGCTCATCTCAGGGTCAAAGTGAAGCTTTCTTT.

The table lists this clone with a count of one. The V gene is TRBV15, the J gene TRBJ2-5; TRBD2 matches 13 bases. J was trimmed by 7 bases and V by 0 bases; bases with no gene match: 11. The CDR3 consists of 18 residues. Per the germline V gene, CDR1 is LNHNV and CDR2 is YYDKDF (reference sequence). The chain's CDR3 is CATSRDAPTTSGRVTQYF. The CDR3 DNA sequence: TGTGCCACCAGCAGAGATGCTCCGACAACTAGCGGGAGGGTGACCCAGTACTTC.

This clone was detected only a few times. This sequence joins TRBV29-1 and TRBJ1-1, with D uncertain. The CDR3 is 12 amino acids. Germline-derived CDR1 and CDR2 are SQVTM and ANQGSEA. The V gene lost 2 bases and the J gene lost 8 bases, with 12 bases spanning the gap. DNA of the CDR3: TGCAGCGTTGAACCCCTTGAGGCCGAAGCTTTCTTT. It specifies CSVEPLEAEAFF. Complete variable domain (other parts from reference TRBV29-1 and TRBJ1-1): SAVISQKPSRDICQRGTSLTIQCQVDSQVTMMFWYRQQPGQSLTLIATANQGSEATYESGFVIDKFPISRPNLTFSTLTVSNMSPEDSSIYLCSVEPLEAEAFFGQGTRLTVV.

The rearrangement joins TRBV7-2 to TRBJ2-4; 9 bases map to TRBD2. The CDR3 loop spans 19 amino acids. J was trimmed by 0 bases and V by 1 base; bases with no gene match: 10. Germline CDR1 is SGHTA and CDR2 is FQGNSA. In DNA, the CDR3 is TGTGCCAGCAGCTTAGGGGGTGCTAGCGGGAATATAGCCAAAAACATTCAGTACTTC. It translates to CASSLGGASGNIAKNIQYF.

V gene TRBV6-5 combines with J gene TRBJ2-3, with 12 bases that match TRBD2. V lost 5 bases, J lost 5 bases, and 5 bases stayed unmatched. The germline CDR1 and CDR2 sequences are MNHEY and SVGAGI. The CDR3 totals 15 residues. The DNA of the CDR3 is TGTGCCAGCAGTAGGGCTAGCGGGAGGGTAGATACGCAGTATTTT. This sequence encodes CASSRASGRVDTQYF.

CDR3 sequence (DNA): TGTGCCAGCAGCTTAGCTGGGGTAACCTACGAGCAGTACTTC. Encoded protein: CASSLAGVTYEQYF. This chain uses TRBV7-9 with TRBJ2-7; D gene uncertain. The germline V gene has CDR1 SEHNR and CDR2 FQNEAQ (reference sequence). V lost 0 bases to trimming and J lost 2 bases, with 8 bases between them. The CDR3 totals 14 residues.

The chain is built from TRBV10-3 and TRBJ2-5, with D unclear. Trimming removed 8 bases from V and 0 bases from J, with 7 bases in between. The CDR3 totals 12 residues. Germline V gene sequence: CDR1 ENHRY, CDR2 SYGVKD. The CDR3 coding sequence is TGTGCCATCGGTTCAGACCAAGAGACCCAGTACTTC. Residues: CAIGSDQETQYF.

The chain combines TRBV27 with TRBJ2-7; tentative D call: TRBD1 (6 bases). The CDR3 is made up of 13 amino acids. CDR1 is MNHEY and CDR2 is SMNVEV in the germline V gene (reference sequence). The V end lost 7 bases, the J end lost 5 bases, and 15 bases lay between the germline ends. CDR3 loop: CASKDTGYHEQYF. Written as DNA, the CDR3 is TGTGCCAGCAAGGACACAGGGTACCACGAGCAGTACTTC.